This is a list of T cell receptor beta chains from one sample in a study of post-analysis software for immune sequencing data. TCRdb reprocessed the PCR reads with MiXCR, giving one entry per CDR3 protein. Of approximately 630,000 distinct CDR3 sequences in the sample, approximately 60% were seen once. The sequenced sample consisted of blood. These receptors all stem from a girl aged 2-15 years with multiple sclerosis. Both conserved end residues are part of each CDR3. The D gene is left open where the match is weak. The size field is filled for only some rows; it gives once, few, many or a size class.

J: TRBJ2-7
V: TRBV20-1
size: .
D: TRBD1
CDR3: CSARQGTSSYEQYF
DNA: TGCAGTGCCCGACAGGGGACATCATCCTACGAGCAGTACTTC

J: TRBJ2-3
V: TRBV6-5
size: few
D: TRBD2
CDR3: CATRREGGTDTQYF
DNA: TGTGCCACCCGGAGGGAGGGCGGCACAGATACGCAGTATTTT

J: TRBJ2-7
V: TRBV12-3/TRBV12-4
size: few
D: .
CDR3: CASSFRQGGDEQYF
DNA: TGTGCCAGCAGTTTTAGGCAGGGAGGCGACGAGCAGTACTTC

J: TRBJ2-7
V: TRBV25-1
size: .
D: .
CDR3: CASSEGTGLSYEQYF
DNA: TGTGCCAGCAGTGAAGGCACAGGGCTCTCCTACGAGCAGTACTTC

J: TRBJ2-7
V: TRBV7-6
size: .
D: .
CDR3: CASSPVGGTYEQYF
DNA: TGTGCCAGCAGCCCAGTCGGGGGAACCTACGAGCAGTACTTC

J: TRBJ2-2
V: TRBV5-1
size: .
D: .
CDR3: CASSLGAGFYTGELFF
DNA: TGCGCCAGCAGCTTGGGCGCGGGGTTCTACACCGGGGAGCTGTTTTTT

J: TRBJ1-2
V: TRBV20-1
size: .
D: .
CDR3: CSAGAGQPGDGYTF
DNA: TGCAGTGCTGGAGCTGGACAGCCGGGGGATGGCTACACCTTC

J: TRBJ2-5
V: TRBV20-1
size: .
D: TRBD1
CDR3: CSAPSTGVRETQYF
DNA: TGCAGTGCTCCTTCAACAGGGGTTAGGGAGACCCAGTACTTC

J: TRBJ2-1
V: TRBV21-1
size: .
D: .
CDR3: CASSKVPTSGWNSYNEQFF
DNA: TGTGCCAGCAGCAAAGTTCCGACTAGCGGGTGGAACTCCTACAATGAGCAGTTCTTC

J: TRBJ2-1
V: TRBV5-5
size: .
D: TRBD2
CDR3: CASSLSSGGAFEQFF
DNA: TGTGCCAGCAGCTTGTCTAGCGGGGGGGCCTTTGAGCAGTTCTTC

J: TRBJ2-7
V: TRBV29-1
size: .
D: TRBD2
CDR3: CSVRSRAGDYEQYF
DNA: TGCAGCGTTCGGTCGAGGGCGGGGGACTACGAGCAGTACTTC

J: TRBJ2-1
V: TRBV7-7
size: .
D: .
CDR3: CASSPAARGHEQFF
DNA: TGTGCCAGCAGCCCGGCGGCTCGGGGGCATGAGCAGTTCTTC

J: TRBJ2-7
V: TRBV12-5
size: .
D: TRBD2
CDR3: CASGLWDYPYEQYF
DNA: TGTGCTAGTGGTTTGTGGGACTATCCCTACGAGCAGTACTTC

J: TRBJ1-2
V: TRBV7-2
size: .
D: .
CDR3: CASSLNSGSYGYTF
DNA: TGTGCCAGCAGCTTAAACTCGGGGAGCTATGGCTACACCTTC

J: TRBJ1-2
V: TRBV29-1
size: .
D: .
CDR3: CSVEDLYGYTF
DNA: TGCAGCGTTGAAGATCTTTACGGCTACACCTTC

J: TRBJ2-7
V: TRBV10-3
size: few
D: TRBD2
CDR3: CAISRLVGLSSYEQYF
DNA: TGTGCCATCAGCCGCCTCGTGGGACTAAGCTCCTACGAGCAGTACTTC

J: TRBJ1-5
V: TRBV6-1
size: .
D: .
CDR3: CASSEDLDSNQPQHF
DNA: TGTGCCAGCAGTGAAGACCTGGACAGCAATCAGCCCCAGCATTTT

J: TRBJ2-7
V: TRBV7-8
size: .
D: TRBD1
CDR3: CASSLDRFTGEQYF
DNA: TGTGCCAGCAGCTTGGACAGGTTTACAGGCGAGCAGTACTTC

J: TRBJ2-5
V: TRBV4-3
size: .
D: .
CDR3: CASSHRILQGVRETQYF
DNA: TGCGCCAGCAGCCACCGTATACTACAGGGAGTGAGAGAGACCCAGTACTTC

J: TRBJ2-5
V: TRBV29-1
size: .
D: .
CDR3: CSGEDWGTGTYF
DNA: .

J: TRBJ2-1
V: TRBV29-1
size: once
D: TRBD2
CDR3: CSVERGLAGGPVYNEQFF
DNA: TGCAGCGTTGAAAGAGGGTTAGCGGGAGGACCGGTGTACAATGAGCAGTTCTTC

J: TRBJ2-1
V: TRBV5-1
size: .
D: .
CDR3: CASSFEQPYNEQFF
DNA: TGCGCCAGCAGCTTCGAACAGCCTTACAATGAGCAGTTCTTC

J: TRBJ2-1
V: TRBV7-2
size: .
D: .
CDR3: CASSRDHPVNEQFF
DNA: TGTGCCAGCAGCCGGGACCACCCTGTTAATGAGCAGTTCTTC

J: TRBJ2-5
V: TRBV14
size: .
D: TRBD2
CDR3: CASSQEGEGLQETQYF
DNA: TGTGCCAGCAGCCAAGAAGGGGAGGGGTTGCAAGAGACCCAGTACTTC

J: TRBJ1-6
V: TRBV6-5
size: .
D: .
CDR3: CASSREPYNSPLHF
DNA: TGTGCCAGCAGCAGGGAGCCTTATAATTCACCCCTCCACTTT